The entry below gives a single T cell receptor beta chain sequence along with its context. The data were obtained in a study of blood T cell repertoires in COVID-19. Whole-study context: T cells, B-cell-depleted T cells, or PBMCs provided the cDNA or gDNA that served as material.

Sequencing was performed with immunoSEQ multiplex PCR; in TCRdb, only in-frame clones are kept and a portion is missing. The sample contains 250,000 to 350,000 clones, 85% to 90% of which appear only once. The sample consisted of peripheral blood. The sequence derives from a woman in her 50s with COVID-19, enrolled during active disease.

The CDR3 bases are TGCGCCAGCAGCTTGGCTAGCGGGAGCCCCTACGAGCAGTACTTC. As protein: CASSLASGSPYEQYF. The chain uses TRBV5-1 and TRBJ2-7, with TRBD2 identical over 10 bases. Germline assignment: CDR1 SGHRS and CDR2 YFSETQ. CDR3 length equals 15 residues. V shed 0 bases, J shed 2 bases, and the junction held 2 bases outside the gene matches.